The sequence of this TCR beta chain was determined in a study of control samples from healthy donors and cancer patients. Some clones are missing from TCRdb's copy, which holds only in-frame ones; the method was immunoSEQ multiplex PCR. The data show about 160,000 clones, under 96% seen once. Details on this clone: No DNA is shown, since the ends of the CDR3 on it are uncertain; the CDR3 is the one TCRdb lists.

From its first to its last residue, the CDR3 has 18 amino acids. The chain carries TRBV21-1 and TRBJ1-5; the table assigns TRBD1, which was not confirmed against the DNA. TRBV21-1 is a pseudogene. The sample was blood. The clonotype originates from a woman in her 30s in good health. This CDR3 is CASSSKRFGTGNDQPQHF.